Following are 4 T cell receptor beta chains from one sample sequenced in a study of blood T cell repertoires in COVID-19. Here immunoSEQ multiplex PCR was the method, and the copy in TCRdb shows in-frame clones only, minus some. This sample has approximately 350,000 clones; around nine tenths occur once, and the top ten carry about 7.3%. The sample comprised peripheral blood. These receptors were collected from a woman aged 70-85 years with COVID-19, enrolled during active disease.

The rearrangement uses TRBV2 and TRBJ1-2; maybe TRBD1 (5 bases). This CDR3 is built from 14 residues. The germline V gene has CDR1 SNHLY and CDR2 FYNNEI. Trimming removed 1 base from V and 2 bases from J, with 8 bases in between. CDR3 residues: CASSEEAGNYGYTF. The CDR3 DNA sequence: TGTGCCAGCAGTGAAGAGGCAGGGAACTATGGCTACACCTTC.

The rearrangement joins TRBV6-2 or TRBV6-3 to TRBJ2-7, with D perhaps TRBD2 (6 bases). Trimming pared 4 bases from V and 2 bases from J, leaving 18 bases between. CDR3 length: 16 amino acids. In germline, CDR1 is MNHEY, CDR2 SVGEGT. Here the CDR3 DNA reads TGTGCCAGCAGTTGGCCTTCGGGAGTCGGGACCTACGAGCAGTACTTC. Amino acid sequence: CASSWPSGVGTYEQYF.

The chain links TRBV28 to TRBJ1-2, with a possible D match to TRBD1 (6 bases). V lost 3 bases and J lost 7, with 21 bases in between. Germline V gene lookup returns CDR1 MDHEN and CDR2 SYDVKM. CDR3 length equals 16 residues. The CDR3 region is CASSFEGGRPTVGYTF. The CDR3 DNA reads TGTGCCAGCAGTTTCGAAGGGGGACGACCTACGGTTGGCTACACCTTC.

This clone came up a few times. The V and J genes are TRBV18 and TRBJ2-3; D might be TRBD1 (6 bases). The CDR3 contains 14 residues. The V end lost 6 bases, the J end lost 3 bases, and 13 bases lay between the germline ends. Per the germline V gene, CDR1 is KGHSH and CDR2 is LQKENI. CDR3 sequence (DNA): TGTGCCAGCTCGGATACAGGGTTAACAGATACGCAGTATTTT. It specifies CASSDTGLTDTQYF.